This TCR beta chain was sequenced during a study of shared clonotypes between healthy human individuals. Whole-study results and caveats: Apart from blood, nothing was sampled; tissue repertoires likely differ.

This clone was detected a few times. Antigen unknown. Measured with immunoSEQ multiplex PCR; TCRdb has only the in-frame clones, and not every one. This sample carries hundreds of thousands of clones, about three quarters of them seen once, and the ten largest clones take around 2%. The CDR3 is 14 residues long. The V end was cut by 6 bases, the J end by 4 bases, with 15 bases between. CDR1 is SQVTM and CDR2 is ANQGSEA in the germline V gene. The TCR comes from a woman aged 30 to 39 in good health. The sample comprised memory CD4+ T cells sorted from blood. Subset: CD45RA-negative fraction. This chain uses TRBV29-1 with TRBJ2-2; D may be TRBD1 (5 bases). The CDR3 nucleotides are TGCAGCGTCTGGTGGGCAGGGCGCACCGGGGAGCTGTTTTTT. Translated, it gives CSVWWAGRTGELFF.